The rows below give T cell receptor beta chains drawn from one sample of a study of T cell responses to AZD1222 COVID-19 vaccine. Using immunoSEQ multiplex PCR, the repertoire was profiled, and TCRdb retains in-frame clones only, with some absent. The sample consists of fewer than 200,000 clones, roughly 94% of them appearing once. The source was peripheral blood, collected 28 days after the second AZD1222 dose. All receptors derive from an adult who received the AZD1222 COVID-19 vaccine. CDR3s include the opening cysteine and the closing phenylalanine or tryptophan. The order of the fields is J gene, V gene, D gene, CDR3 protein. A D gene is named only where the DNA matches it firmly.

j_gene: TRBJ1-1; v_gene: TRBV2; d_gene: NA; CDR3aa: CASSVGGLNTEAFF
j_gene: TRBJ2-1; v_gene: TRBV5-7; d_gene: NA; CDR3aa: CASPFGGRDNEQFF
j_gene: TRBJ2-6; v_gene: TRBV7-2; d_gene: TRBD1; CDR3aa: CASSTQGTPGANVLTF
j_gene: TRBJ2-7; v_gene: TRBV27; d_gene: NA; CDR3aa: CASSRRAGAREQYF
j_gene: TRBJ1-2; v_gene: TRBV4-1; d_gene: TRBD1; CDR3aa: CASSQEYLSGQVGYGYTF
j_gene: TRBJ2-3; v_gene: TRBV5-4; d_gene: TRBD2; CDR3aa: CASSFVGLAADTQYF
j_gene: TRBJ2-5; v_gene: TRBV6-2/TRBV6-3; d_gene: NA; CDR3aa: CASSGDLIQETQYF
j_gene: TRBJ2-7; v_gene: TRBV19; d_gene: NA; CDR3aa: CAVGTYEQYF
j_gene: TRBJ1-3; v_gene: TRBV11-2; d_gene: NA; CDR3aa: CASSLGGTSGNTIYF
j_gene: TRBJ1-2; v_gene: TRBV19; d_gene: NA; CDR3aa: CASRGSDYGYTF
j_gene: TRBJ1-1; v_gene: TRBV5-1; d_gene: NA; CDR3aa: CASSLVVAGAGTEAFF
j_gene: TRBJ1-2; v_gene: TRBV19; d_gene: NA; CDR3aa: CASRLKDGYGYTF
j_gene: TRBJ1-1; v_gene: TRBV2; d_gene: NA; CDR3aa: CASSIRTVVEAFF
j_gene: TRBJ1-3; v_gene: TRBV19; d_gene: NA; CDR3aa: CASSPKGGLKAGNTIYF
j_gene: TRBJ1-2; v_gene: TRBV6-5; d_gene: TRBD1; CDR3aa: CASRTGSNGYTF
j_gene: TRBJ2-7; v_gene: TRBV29-1; d_gene: NA; CDR3aa: CSVESAGEQYF
j_gene: TRBJ2-2; v_gene: TRBV5-8; d_gene: TRBD1; CDR3aa: CASSGTGGLGAGELFF
j_gene: TRBJ2-7; v_gene: TRBV4-1; d_gene: NA; CDR3aa: CASSLRPPPDEQYF
j_gene: TRBJ1-1; v_gene: TRBV6-5; d_gene: NA; CDR3aa: CASSYSRFWETAEAFF
j_gene: TRBJ2-3; v_gene: TRBV6-6; d_gene: TRBD2; CDR3aa: CASSPSAGGNTDTQYF
j_gene: TRBJ1-6; v_gene: TRBV28; d_gene: NA; CDR3aa: CASSSGSGSYNSPLHF
j_gene: TRBJ2-3; v_gene: TRBV7-9; d_gene: NA; CDR3aa: CASSSRRQGSTDTQYF
j_gene: TRBJ2-5; v_gene: TRBV18; d_gene: NA; CDR3aa: CASSPPSVGRETQYF
j_gene: TRBJ2-1; v_gene: TRBV12-5; d_gene: TRBD1; CDR3aa: CASGLGQGSPNEQFF
j_gene: TRBJ1-4; v_gene: TRBV18; d_gene: TRBD1; CDR3aa: CASSPETGHATNEKLFF
j_gene: TRBJ1-6; v_gene: TRBV10-3; d_gene: NA; CDR3aa: CAISERPGVNSPLHF
j_gene: TRBJ2-2; v_gene: TRBV12-5; d_gene: NA; CDR3aa: CASGLVVLAGISGELFF
j_gene: TRBJ1-5; v_gene: TRBV30; d_gene: NA; CDR3aa: CAWSVLGGDQPQHF
j_gene: TRBJ1-1; v_gene: TRBV14; d_gene: NA; CDR3aa: CASSPGPMTEAFF
j_gene: TRBJ1-1; v_gene: TRBV3-1/TRBV3-2; d_gene: NA; CDR3aa: CASSQAPGSLNTEAFF
j_gene: TRBJ1-6; v_gene: TRBV19; d_gene: TRBD1; CDR3aa: CASSIGLRQGQGSPLHF
j_gene: TRBJ1-2; v_gene: TRBV6-5; d_gene: TRBD1; CDR3aa: CASSRDRYGYTF
j_gene: TRBJ1-4; v_gene: TRBV6-5; d_gene: NA; CDR3aa: CASGRSNEKLFF
j_gene: TRBJ1-1; v_gene: TRBV7-2; d_gene: NA; CDR3aa: CASSLAPQGNTEAFF
j_gene: TRBJ1-1; v_gene: TRBV6-5; d_gene: TRBD1; CDR3aa: CASSSDRVTFF
j_gene: TRBJ2-3; v_gene: TRBV7-8; d_gene: TRBD2; CDR3aa: CASSQTSGTTDTQYF
j_gene: TRBJ2-1; v_gene: TRBV5-5; d_gene: NA; CDR3aa: CASSLSGPSLEQFF
j_gene: TRBJ1-3; v_gene: TRBV4-1; d_gene: TRBD1; CDR3aa: CASSPGQDFSGNTIYF
j_gene: TRBJ2-3; v_gene: TRBV3-1/TRBV3-2; d_gene: NA; CDR3aa: CASSQTPGVVDTQYF
j_gene: TRBJ1-5; v_gene: TRBV15; d_gene: NA; CDR3aa: CATSMSTGSNQPQHF
j_gene: TRBJ2-7; v_gene: TRBV7-9; d_gene: NA; CDR3aa: CASSLGGGEQYF
j_gene: TRBJ2-2; v_gene: TRBV2; d_gene: NA; CDR3aa: CASSGSRFTGELFF
j_gene: TRBJ1-5; v_gene: TRBV19; d_gene: TRBD1; CDR3aa: CASSNYADRLGGAQHF
j_gene: TRBJ2-2; v_gene: TRBV7-3; d_gene: TRBD2; CDR3aa: CASSLGLAGGSGELFF
j_gene: TRBJ2-7; v_gene: TRBV11-3; d_gene: TRBD2; CDR3aa: CASSRPGTSAHEQYF
j_gene: TRBJ1-1; v_gene: TRBV5-4; d_gene: TRBD1; CDR3aa: CASSPPPGQGRTEAFF
j_gene: TRBJ2-3; v_gene: TRBV4-3; d_gene: TRBD2; CDR3aa: CASSQEIAGGLTDTQYF
j_gene: TRBJ2-7; v_gene: TRBV7-9; d_gene: NA; CDR3aa: CASSPTNSYEQYF
j_gene: TRBJ2-7; v_gene: TRBV5-1; d_gene: TRBD1; CDR3aa: CASSLAGDRVGDEQYF
j_gene: TRBJ1-4; v_gene: TRBV4-1; d_gene: NA; CDR3aa: CASSQDWAGWEKLFF
j_gene: TRBJ1-2; v_gene: TRBV2; d_gene: NA; CDR3aa: CASSGESPNYGYTF
j_gene: TRBJ2-1; v_gene: TRBV6-5; d_gene: TRBD2; CDR3aa: CASSPGLDYNEQFF
j_gene: TRBJ1-3; v_gene: TRBV29-1; d_gene: TRBD1; CDR3aa: CSVEAPLEGASLPNTIYF
j_gene: TRBJ2-1; v_gene: TRBV29-1; d_gene: TRBD2; CDR3aa: CSARTGLAPVREQFF
j_gene: TRBJ1-6; v_gene: TRBV7-8; d_gene: TRBD1; CDR3aa: CASSRQGTGAMNSPLHF
j_gene: TRBJ1-1; v_gene: TRBV27; d_gene: NA; CDR3aa: CASSSGPTEAFF
j_gene: TRBJ1-3; v_gene: TRBV5-1; d_gene: TRBD1; CDR3aa: CASSLDRDDGTIYF
j_gene: TRBJ1-5; v_gene: TRBV29-1; d_gene: NA; CDR3aa: CSVGENSNQPQHF
j_gene: TRBJ2-1; v_gene: TRBV5-4; d_gene: TRBD2; CDR3aa: CASSDLAGGGTYNEQFF